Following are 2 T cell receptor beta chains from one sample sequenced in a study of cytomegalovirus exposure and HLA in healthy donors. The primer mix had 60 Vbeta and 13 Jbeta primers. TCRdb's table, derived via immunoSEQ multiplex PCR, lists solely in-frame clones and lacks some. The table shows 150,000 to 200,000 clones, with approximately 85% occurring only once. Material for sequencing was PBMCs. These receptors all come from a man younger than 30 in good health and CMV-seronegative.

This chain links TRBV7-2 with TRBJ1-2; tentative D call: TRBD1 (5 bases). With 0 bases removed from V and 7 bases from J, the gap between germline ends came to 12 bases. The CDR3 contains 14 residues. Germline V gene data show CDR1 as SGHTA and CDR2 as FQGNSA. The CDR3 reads CASSLASGVGGYTF. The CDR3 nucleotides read TGTGCCAGCAGCTTAGCGTCGGGGGTTGGTGGCTACACCTTC.

CDR3 DNA: TGTGCCAGCAGTCCCAGCGGGAATAAGCAGTTCTTC. Protein: CASSPSGNKQFF. This chain connects TRBV7-6 to TRBJ2-1; 7 bases are a match to TRBD2. The CDR3 extends over 12 amino acids. Germline V gives CDR1 SGHVS, CDR2 FNYEAQ. Trimming at V came to 6 bases and at J to 11 bases, leaving 7 bases not matched to a gene.